This is a list of T cell receptor beta chains from one sample in a study of T-cell memory formation after mild COVID-19. MiXCR, applied by TCRdb to the 5' RACE reads, yields one record per CDR3 protein. The sample lists approximately 260,000 distinct CDR3 sequences, around 17% seen once, with about 23% in the top ten. The sample was PBMCs or a T cell subset sorted from them (not recorded which). The source is a man younger than 35 who had mild COVID-19 (a few samples of this study predate the infection). Cell type and time point are not known. Both conserved end residues are part of each CDR3. The D gene is left open where the match is weak. Rows give clone size only sometimes, using once, few, many, or a class for an expanded clone.

DNA: TGTGCCAGCAGCGTAGGAGTGGGACGGGGGGTTATTAGAGAGCAGTTCTTC; CDR3: CASSVGVGRGVIREQFF; V: TRBV9; J: TRBJ2-1; size: NA; D: TRBD2
DNA: TGCGCCAGCAGCCAAGATCCTAGCGCGGAGACCCAGTACTTC; CDR3: CASSQDPSAETQYF; V: TRBV4-1; J: TRBJ2-5; size: few; D: NA
DNA: TGTGCCAGCTCCAGGGGGGGCACTGGGGCCAACGTCCTGACTTTC; CDR3: CASSRGGTGANVLTF; V: TRBV7-2; J: TRBJ2-6; size: many; D: NA
DNA: TGTGCCAGCAGTTTCCTTGCAAACAGGGAATGGTATGGCTACACCTTC; CDR3: CASSFLANREWYGYTF; V: TRBV27; J: TRBJ1-2; size: NA; D: NA
DNA: TGCGCCAGCAGCCCCCAGGGGGGCGCCGACACCGGGGAGCTGTTTTTT; CDR3: CASSPQGGADTGELFF; V: TRBV5-1; J: TRBJ2-2; size: few; D: NA
DNA: TGTGCCCGACAGGACAGAAACAATGAGCAGTTCTTC; CDR3: CARQDRNNEQFF; V: TRBV2; J: TRBJ2-1; size: NA; D: NA
DNA: TGTGCCATACGGGACACAACCTACAATGAGCAGTTCTTC; CDR3: CAIRDTTYNEQFF; V: TRBV28; J: TRBJ2-1; size: few; D: NA
DNA: TGTGCCTCGGGGGGGATCACTGAAGCTTTCTTT; CDR3: CASGGITEAFF; V: TRBV10-3; J: TRBJ1-1; size: NA; D: NA
DNA: TGCGCCAGCAGCTCTGGGACAGGGGTAAACATAGGCCAGTACTTC; CDR3: CASSSGTGVNIGQYF; V: TRBV5-1; J: TRBJ2-5; size: NA; D: TRBD1
DNA: TGCAGCGTTGATGGAGGGCCTAATGAAAAACTGTTTTTT; CDR3: CSVDGGPNEKLFF; V: TRBV29-1; J: TRBJ1-4; size: few; D: NA
DNA: TGTGCCAGCAGTGCCCGGGACAGAAGGAATGAGCAGTTCTTC; CDR3: CASSARDRRNEQFF; V: TRBV25-1; J: TRBJ2-1; size: NA; D: TRBD1
DNA: TGTGCCAGCTCACCTCGACAGGCTCACCAAGAGACCCAGTACTTC; CDR3: CASSPRQAHQETQYF; V: TRBV18; J: TRBJ2-5; size: many; D: NA
DNA: TGTGCCAGCAGCCAACTAGATCCTAGCACAGATACGCAGTATTTT; CDR3: CASSQLDPSTDTQYF; V: TRBV11-2; J: TRBJ2-3; size: few; D: NA
DNA: TGTGCCAGCAGCTCAGCGGGGGGGCCCTACAATGAGCAGTTCTTC; CDR3: CASSSAGGPYNEQFF; V: TRBV7-9; J: TRBJ2-1; size: few; D: TRBD2
DNA: TGTGCCAGCAGCCCGGGACGGTCGGGCACCGGGGAGCTGTTTTTT; CDR3: CASSPGRSGTGELFF; V: TRBV7-9; J: TRBJ2-2; size: NA; D: NA
DNA: TGCGCCAGCAGTGGACAGCGGGGCACAGATACGCAGTATTTT; CDR3: CASSGQRGTDTQYF; V: TRBV10-1; J: TRBJ2-3; size: many; D: NA
DNA: TGTGCCAGCAGCTTGGAAATAAGAGCAAACTATGGCTACACCTTC; CDR3: CASSLEIRANYGYTF; V: TRBV7-2; J: TRBJ1-2; size: NA; D: NA
DNA: TGTGCCAGTAGTCGACCGGGACTGGCCTACGAGCAGTACTTC; CDR3: CASSRPGLAYEQYF; V: TRBV19; J: TRBJ2-7; size: NA; D: NA